This T cell receptor (beta chain) is drawn from a study of regulatory T cells in long-lasting Graves disease. Study-level findings and limits: Researchers reported studying only peripheral blood, not thyroid tissue. Comparison showed that persistent patients shared more public clonotypes (roughly 2,700) than new patients (approximately 1,000).

This clonotype was counted ten times or more. Its cognate antigen is unknown. With iRepertoire HTBI primers and Arm-PCR of CDR3 regions, TCR beta libraries were built. TCRdb itself ran the multiplex PCR reads through MiXCR, one entry per CDR3 protein. The table includes 530,000 or so distinct CDR3 sequences, about 16% detected once. Time point given: newly diagnosed GD, antithyroid drugs for less than 3 months. Researchers made the TCR library from RNA that was extracted from PBMCs. Germline-derived CDR1 and CDR2 are MDHEN and SYDVKM. The CDR3 totals 12 residues. V was shortened by 2 bases and J by 8 bases, with 9 bases between the two germline ends. The data were also submitted as part of a second study, on T cells in Graves' hyperthyroidism and ophthalmopathy. That paper adds: Diagnosis of hyperthyroidism was new in patients aged 18 to 65, and its duration was under 2 months.

The chain links TRBV28 to TRBJ1-2; D gene uncertain. This TCR was recovered from a young man with Graves disease. The source was peripheral blood mononuclear cells (PBMCs), collected at new diagnosis, from a patient treated with antithyroid drugs. The DNA for the CDR3 is TGTGCCAGCAGTTTAGGGGTCGAGGGCTACACCTTC. Translation: CASSLGVEGYTF.